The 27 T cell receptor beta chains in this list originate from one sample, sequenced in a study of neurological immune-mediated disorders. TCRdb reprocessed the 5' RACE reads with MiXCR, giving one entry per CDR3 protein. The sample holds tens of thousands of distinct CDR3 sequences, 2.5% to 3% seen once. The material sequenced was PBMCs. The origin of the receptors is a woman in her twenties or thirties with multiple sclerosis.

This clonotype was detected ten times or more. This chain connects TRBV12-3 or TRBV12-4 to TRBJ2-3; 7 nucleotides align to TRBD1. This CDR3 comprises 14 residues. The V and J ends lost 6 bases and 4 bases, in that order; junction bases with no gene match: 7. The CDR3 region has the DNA TGTGCCAGCAGCACCAACGACAGGGCAGATACGCAGTATTTT. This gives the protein CASSTNDRADTQYF.

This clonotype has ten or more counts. CDR3 bases: TGTGCCAGCAGTAGGACAGGGAGCTCCTACGAGCAGTACTTC. It is translated as CASSRTGSSYEQYF. J is TRBJ2-7 and V is TRBV7-3; 8 bases are a match to TRBD1. V lost 6 bases to trimming and J lost 0 bases; unmatched junction nucleotides: 4. The germline V gene encodes CDR1 SGHTA and CDR2 FQGTGA. The CDR3 has 14 residues. Full variable domain (missing parts from reference TRBV7-3 and TRBJ2-7): GAGVSQTPSNKVTEKGKYVELRCDPISGHTALYWYRQSLGQGPEFLIYFQGTGAADDSGLPNDRFFAVRPEGSVSTLKIQRTERGDSAVYLCASSRTGSSYEQYFGPGTRLTVT.

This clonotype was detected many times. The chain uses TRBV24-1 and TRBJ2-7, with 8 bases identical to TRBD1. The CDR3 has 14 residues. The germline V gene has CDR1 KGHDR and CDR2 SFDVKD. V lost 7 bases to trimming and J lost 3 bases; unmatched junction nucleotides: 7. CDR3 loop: CATRATDRDYEQYF. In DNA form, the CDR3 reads TGTGCCACCAGAGCGACGGACAGGGACTACGAGCAGTACTTC.

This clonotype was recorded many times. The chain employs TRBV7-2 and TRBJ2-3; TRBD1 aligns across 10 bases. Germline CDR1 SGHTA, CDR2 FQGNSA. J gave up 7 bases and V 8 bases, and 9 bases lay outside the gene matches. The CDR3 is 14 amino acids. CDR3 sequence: CASAPGQGKYTQYF. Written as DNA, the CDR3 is TGTGCCAGCGCCCCGGGACAGGGGAAATATACGCAGTATTTT.

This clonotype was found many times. The CDR3 sequence is CASSLAGITDTQYF. The CDR3 bases are TGTGCCAGCAGCTTGGCAGGAATCACAGATACGCAGTATTTT. This sequence joins TRBV7-2 and TRBJ2-3, with unresolved D. Per germline, CDR1 SGHTA and CDR2 FQGNSA. The V end was cut by 3 bases, the J end by 2 bases, with 9 bases between. The CDR3 consists of 14 residues.

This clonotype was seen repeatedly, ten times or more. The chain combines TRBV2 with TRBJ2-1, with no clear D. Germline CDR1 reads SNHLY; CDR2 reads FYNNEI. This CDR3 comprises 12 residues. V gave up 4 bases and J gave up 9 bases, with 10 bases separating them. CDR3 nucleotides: TGTGCCAGCAGTGGAGCTGACACTGAGCAGTTCTTC. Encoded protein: CASSGADTEQFF.

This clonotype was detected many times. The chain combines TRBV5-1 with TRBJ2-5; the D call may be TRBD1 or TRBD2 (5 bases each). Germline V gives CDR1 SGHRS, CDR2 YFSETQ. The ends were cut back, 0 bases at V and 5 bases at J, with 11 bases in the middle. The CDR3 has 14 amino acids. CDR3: CASSLASGTETQYF. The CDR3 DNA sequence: TGCGCCAGCAGCTTGGCTTCAGGGACGGAGACCCAGTACTTC.

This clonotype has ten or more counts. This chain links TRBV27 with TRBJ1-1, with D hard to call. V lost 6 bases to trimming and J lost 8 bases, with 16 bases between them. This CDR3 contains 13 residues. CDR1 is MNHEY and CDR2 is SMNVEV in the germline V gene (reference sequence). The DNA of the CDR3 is TGTGCCAGCAGCTCACGAGACCCAAGAGAAGCTTTCTTT. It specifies CASSSRDPREAFF.

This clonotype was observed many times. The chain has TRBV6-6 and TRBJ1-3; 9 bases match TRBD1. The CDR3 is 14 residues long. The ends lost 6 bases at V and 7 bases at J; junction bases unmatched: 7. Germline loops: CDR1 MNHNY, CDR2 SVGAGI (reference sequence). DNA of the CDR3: TGTGCCAGCAGCTGGGACAGGGAGGCGAACACCATATATTTT. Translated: CASSWDREANTIYF.

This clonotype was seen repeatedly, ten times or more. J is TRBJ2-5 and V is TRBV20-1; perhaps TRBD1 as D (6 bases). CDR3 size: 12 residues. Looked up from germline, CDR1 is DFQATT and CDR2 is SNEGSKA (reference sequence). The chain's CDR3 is CSMQGRGVTQYF. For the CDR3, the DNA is TGCAGCATGCAGGGGAGAGGGGTGACCCAGTACTTC.

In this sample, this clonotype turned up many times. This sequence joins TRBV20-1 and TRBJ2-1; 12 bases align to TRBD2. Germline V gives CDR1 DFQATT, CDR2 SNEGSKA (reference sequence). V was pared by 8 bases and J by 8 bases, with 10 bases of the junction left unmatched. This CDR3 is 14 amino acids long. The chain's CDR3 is CSSPLLAGGDEQFF. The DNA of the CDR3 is TGCAGTTCTCCCCTCCTAGCGGGAGGGGATGAGCAGTTCTTC.

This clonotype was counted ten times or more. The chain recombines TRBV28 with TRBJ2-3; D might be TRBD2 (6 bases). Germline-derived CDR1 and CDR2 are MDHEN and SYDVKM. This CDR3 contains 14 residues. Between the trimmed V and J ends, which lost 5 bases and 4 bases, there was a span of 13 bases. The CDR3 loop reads CASSPLAASDTQYF. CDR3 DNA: TGTGCCAGCAGTCCTTTAGCGGCCTCAGATACGCAGTATTTT.

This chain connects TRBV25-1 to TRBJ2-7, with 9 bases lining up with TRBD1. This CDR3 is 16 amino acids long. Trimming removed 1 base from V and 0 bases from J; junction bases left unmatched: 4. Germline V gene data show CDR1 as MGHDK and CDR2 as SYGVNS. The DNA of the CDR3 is TGTGCCAGCAGTGAATCCGTGACAGGGGGCTCCTACGAGCAGTACTTC. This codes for CASSESVTGGSYEQYF.

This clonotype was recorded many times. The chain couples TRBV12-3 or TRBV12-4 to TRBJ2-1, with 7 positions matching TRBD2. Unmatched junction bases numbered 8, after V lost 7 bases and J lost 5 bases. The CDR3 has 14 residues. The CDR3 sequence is CASTPLAEHNEQFF. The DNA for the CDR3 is TGTGCCAGCACCCCTCTAGCGGAACACAATGAGCAGTTCTTC.

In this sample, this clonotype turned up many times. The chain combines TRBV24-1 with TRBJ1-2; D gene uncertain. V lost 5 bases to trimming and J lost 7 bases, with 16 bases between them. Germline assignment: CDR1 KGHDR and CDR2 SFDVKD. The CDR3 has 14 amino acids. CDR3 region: CATSATARGAGYTF. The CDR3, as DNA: TGTGCCACCAGTGCTACAGCCCGGGGTGCTGGCTACACCTTC.

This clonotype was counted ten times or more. The CDR3, as DNA: TGTGCCAGCAGCTTAGTTGGCGACGGGGAGCTGTTTTTT. This gives the protein CASSLVGDGELFF. The J gene is TRBJ2-2, the V gene TRBV11-1; D gene uncertain. Germline V gene lookup returns CDR1 SGHAT and CDR2 FQDESV (reference sequence). The CDR3 is 13 amino acids. Trimming took off 1 base at V and 7 bases at J, with 7 bases between the two ends. The full variable domain, its missing parts supplied by reference TRBV11-1 and TRBJ2-2, is EAEVAQSPRYKITEKSQAVAFWCDPISGHATLYWYRQILGQGPELLVQFQDESVVDDSQLPKDRFSAERLKGVDSTLKIQPAELGDSAMYLCASSLVGDGELFFGEGSRLTVL.

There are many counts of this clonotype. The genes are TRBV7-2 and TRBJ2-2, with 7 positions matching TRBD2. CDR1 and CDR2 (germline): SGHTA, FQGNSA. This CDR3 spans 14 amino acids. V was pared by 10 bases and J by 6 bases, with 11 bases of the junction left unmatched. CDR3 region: CATSKRAGAGELFF. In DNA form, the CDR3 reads TGTGCCACCAGTAAGCGGGCGGGGGCCGGGGAGCTGTTTTTT.

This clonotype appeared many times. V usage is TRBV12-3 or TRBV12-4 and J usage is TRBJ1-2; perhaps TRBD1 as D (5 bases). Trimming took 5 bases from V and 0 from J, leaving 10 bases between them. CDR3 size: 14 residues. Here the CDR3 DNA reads TGTGCCAGCAGTATGACAGCAGCTAACTATGGCTACACCTTC. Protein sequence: CASSMTAANYGYTF.

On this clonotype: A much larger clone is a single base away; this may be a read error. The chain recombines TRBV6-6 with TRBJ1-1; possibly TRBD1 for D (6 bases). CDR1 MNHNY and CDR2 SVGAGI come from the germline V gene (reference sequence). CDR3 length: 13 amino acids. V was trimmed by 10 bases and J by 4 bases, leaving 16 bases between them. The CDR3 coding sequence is TGTGCCAACAGGGCGACAGTTCGCACTGAAGCTTTCTTT. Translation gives CANRATVRTEAFF.

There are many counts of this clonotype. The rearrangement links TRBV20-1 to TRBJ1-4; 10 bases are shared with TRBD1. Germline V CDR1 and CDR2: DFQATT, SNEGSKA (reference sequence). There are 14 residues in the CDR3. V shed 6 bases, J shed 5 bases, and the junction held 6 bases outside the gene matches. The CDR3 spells CSAKPGQGNEKLFF. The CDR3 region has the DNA TGCAGTGCAAAACCGGGACAGGGGAATGAAAAACTGTTTTTT.

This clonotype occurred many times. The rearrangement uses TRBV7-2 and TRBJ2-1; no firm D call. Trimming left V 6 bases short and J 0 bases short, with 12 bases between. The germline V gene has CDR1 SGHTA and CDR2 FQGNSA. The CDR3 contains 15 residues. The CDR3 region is CASRQRFGSYNEQFF. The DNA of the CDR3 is TGTGCCAGCAGACAGCGCTTTGGCTCCTACAATGAGCAGTTCTTC.

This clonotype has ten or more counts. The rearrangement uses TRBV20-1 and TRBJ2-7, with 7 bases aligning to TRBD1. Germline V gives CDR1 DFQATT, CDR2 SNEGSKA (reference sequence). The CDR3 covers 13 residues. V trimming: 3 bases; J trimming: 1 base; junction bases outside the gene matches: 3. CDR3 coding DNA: TGCAGTGCTAGGCCGGGACAGTCCTACGAGCAGTACTTC. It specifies CSARPGQSYEQYF.

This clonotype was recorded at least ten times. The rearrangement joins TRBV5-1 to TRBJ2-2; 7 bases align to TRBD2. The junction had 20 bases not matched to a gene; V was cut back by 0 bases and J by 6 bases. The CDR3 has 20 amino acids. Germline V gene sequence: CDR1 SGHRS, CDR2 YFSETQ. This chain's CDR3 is CASSLANRVAGASYAGELFF. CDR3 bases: TGCGCCAGCAGCTTGGCCAATCGTGTTGCGGGAGCAAGTTACGCCGGGGAGCTGTTTTTT.

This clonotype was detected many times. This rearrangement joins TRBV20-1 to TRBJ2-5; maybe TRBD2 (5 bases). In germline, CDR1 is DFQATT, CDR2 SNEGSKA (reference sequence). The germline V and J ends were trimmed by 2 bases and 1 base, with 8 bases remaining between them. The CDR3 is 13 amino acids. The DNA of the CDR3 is TGCAGTGCTAGACACGGGATCCAAGAGACCCAGTACTTC. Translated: CSARHGIQETQYF.

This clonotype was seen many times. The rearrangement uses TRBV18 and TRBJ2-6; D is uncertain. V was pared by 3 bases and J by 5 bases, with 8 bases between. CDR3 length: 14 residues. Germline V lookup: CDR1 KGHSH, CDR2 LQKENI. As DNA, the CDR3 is TGTGCCAGCTCACCCGCGCTGAGGGCCAACGTCCTGACTTTC. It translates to CASSPALRANVLTF. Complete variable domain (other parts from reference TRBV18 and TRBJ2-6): NAGVMQNPRHLVRRRGQEARLRCSPMKGHSHVYWYRQLPEEGLKFMVYLQKENIIDESGMPKERFSAEFPKEGPSILRIQQVVRGDSAAYFCASSPALRANVLTFGAGSRLTVL.

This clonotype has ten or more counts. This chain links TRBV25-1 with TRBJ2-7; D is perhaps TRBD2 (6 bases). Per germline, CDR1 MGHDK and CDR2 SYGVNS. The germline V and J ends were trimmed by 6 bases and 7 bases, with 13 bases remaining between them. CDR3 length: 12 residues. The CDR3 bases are TGTGCCAGCAGGGGAGGAGGTGAGGAGCAGTACTTC. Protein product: CASRGGGEEQYF.

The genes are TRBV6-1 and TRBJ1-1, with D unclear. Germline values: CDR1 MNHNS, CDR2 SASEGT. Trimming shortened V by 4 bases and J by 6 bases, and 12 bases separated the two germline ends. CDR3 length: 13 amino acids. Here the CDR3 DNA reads TGTGCCAGCAGTGTGTACATGGCGGCTGAAGCTTTCTTT. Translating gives CASSVYMAAEAFF.